The present TCR beta chain was sequenced within a study of PD-L1 blockade in urothelial cancer. The data were produced by immunoSEQ multiplex PCR, yet TCRdb's version contains in-frame clones alone and is incomplete. The sample records around 110,000 clones, roughly 91% being singletons. Germline V gene lookup returns CDR1 MNHNS and CDR2 SASEGT. Trimming shortened V by 5 bases and J by 0 bases, and 13 bases separated the two germline ends. The CDR3 extends over 15 amino acids. As to time point: peripheral blood 6 weeks after treatment start. The specimen comprised PBMCs, sampled around atezolizumab (anti-PD-L1) treatment. The receptor comes from a man aged 55 to 70 with urothelial cancer. The chain is built from TRBV6-1 and TRBJ1-1; D not resolved. In nucleotides, the CDR3 is TGTGCCAGCAGTAAAGATCCAACATTGAACACTGAAGCTTTCTTT. Its protein product is CASSKDPTLNTEAFF.